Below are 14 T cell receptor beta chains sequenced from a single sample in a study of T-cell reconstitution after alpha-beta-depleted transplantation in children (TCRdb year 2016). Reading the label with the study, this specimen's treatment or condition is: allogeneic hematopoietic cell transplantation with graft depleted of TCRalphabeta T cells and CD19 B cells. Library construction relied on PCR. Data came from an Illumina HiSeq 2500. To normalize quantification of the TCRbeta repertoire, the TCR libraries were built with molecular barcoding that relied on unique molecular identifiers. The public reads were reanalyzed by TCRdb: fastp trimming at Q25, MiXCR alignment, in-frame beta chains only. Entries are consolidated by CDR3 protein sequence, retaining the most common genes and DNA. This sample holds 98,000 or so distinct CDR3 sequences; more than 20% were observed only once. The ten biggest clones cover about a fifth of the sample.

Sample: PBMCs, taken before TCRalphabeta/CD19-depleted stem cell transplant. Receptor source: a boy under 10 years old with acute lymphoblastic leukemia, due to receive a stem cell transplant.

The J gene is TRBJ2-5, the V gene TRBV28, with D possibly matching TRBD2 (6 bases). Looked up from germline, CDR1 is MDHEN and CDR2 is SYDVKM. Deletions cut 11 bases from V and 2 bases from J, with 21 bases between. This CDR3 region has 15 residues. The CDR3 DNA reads TGTGCCTACCAAAGCGGAGGGGCTCGGCAAGAGACCCAGTACTTC. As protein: CAYQSGGARQETQYF.

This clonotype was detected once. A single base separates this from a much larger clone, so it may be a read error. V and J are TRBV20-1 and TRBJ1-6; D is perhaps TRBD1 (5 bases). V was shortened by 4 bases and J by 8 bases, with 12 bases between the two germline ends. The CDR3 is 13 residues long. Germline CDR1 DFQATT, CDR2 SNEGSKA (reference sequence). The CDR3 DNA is TGCAGTGCTAATAGGGACCCTGATTCACCCCTCCACTTT. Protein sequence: CSANRDPDSPLHF.

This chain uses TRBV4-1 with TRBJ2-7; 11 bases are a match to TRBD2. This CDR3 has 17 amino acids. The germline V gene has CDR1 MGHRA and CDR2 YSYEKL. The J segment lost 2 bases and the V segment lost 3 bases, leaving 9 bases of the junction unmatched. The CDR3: CASSHPGTSGYTYEQYF. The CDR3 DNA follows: TGCGCCAGCAGCCATCCCGGGACTAGCGGTTACACCTACGAGCAGTACTTC.

CDR3 in DNA: TGCAGCGTTGAAGGGTCAGCGGAGGGTTCCTACAATGAGCAGTTCTTC. This gives the protein CSVEGSAEGSYNEQFF. The rearrangement uses TRBV29-1 and TRBJ2-1; a weak D match, TRBD2 (6 bases). CDR3 length: 16 amino acids. V dropped 1 base and J dropped 1 base, with 14 bases sitting between them. Per germline, CDR1 SQVTM and CDR2 ANQGSEA.

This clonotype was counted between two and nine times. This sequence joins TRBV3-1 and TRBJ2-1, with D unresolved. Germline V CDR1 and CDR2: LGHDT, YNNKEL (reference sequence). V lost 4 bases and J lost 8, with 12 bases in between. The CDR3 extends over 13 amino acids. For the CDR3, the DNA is TGTGCCAGCAGCCGACATGGGTGGGATGAGCAGTTCTTC. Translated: CASSRHGWDEQFF.

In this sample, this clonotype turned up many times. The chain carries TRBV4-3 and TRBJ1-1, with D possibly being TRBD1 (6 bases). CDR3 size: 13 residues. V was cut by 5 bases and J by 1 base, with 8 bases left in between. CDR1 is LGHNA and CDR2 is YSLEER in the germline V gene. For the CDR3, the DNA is TGCGCCAGCAGCGAGACAGGGAACACTGAAGCTTTCTTT. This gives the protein CASSETGNTEAFF.

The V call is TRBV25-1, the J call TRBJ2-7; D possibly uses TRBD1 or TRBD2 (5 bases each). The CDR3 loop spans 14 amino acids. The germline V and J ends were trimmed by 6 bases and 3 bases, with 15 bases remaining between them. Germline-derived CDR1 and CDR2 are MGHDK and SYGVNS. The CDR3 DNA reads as TGTGCCAGCAGCGAACCGGGACCCATCTACGAGCAGTACTTC. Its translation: CASSEPGPIYEQYF.

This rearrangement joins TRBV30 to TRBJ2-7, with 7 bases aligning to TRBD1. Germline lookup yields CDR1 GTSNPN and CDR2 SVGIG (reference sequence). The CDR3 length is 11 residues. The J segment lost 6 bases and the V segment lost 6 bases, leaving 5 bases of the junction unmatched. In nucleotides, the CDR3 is TGTGCCTGCACAGGGGTTAGCGAGCAGTACTTC. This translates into CACTGVSEQYF.

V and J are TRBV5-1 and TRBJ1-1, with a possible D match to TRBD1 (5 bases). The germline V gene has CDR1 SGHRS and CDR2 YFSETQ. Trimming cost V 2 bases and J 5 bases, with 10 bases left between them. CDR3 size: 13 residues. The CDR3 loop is CASSFSGGTEAFF. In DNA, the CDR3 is TGCGCCAGCAGCTTTTCCGGGGGTACTGAAGCTTTCTTT.

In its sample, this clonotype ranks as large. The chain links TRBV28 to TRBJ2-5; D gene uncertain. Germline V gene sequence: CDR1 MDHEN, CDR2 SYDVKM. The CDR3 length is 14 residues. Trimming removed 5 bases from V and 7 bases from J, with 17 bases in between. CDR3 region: CASSLTNPPWTQYF. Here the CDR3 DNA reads TGTGCCAGCAGTCTCACGAATCCACCGTGGACCCAGTACTTC.

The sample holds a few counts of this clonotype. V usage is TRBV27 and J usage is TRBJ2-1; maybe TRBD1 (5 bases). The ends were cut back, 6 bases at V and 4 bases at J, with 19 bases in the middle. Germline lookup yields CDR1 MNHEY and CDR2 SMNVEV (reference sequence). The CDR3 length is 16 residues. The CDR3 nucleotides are TGTGCCAGCAGGTTAGGGGCAGGGAAACGGTACAATGAGCAGTTCTTC. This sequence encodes CASRLGAGKRYNEQFF.

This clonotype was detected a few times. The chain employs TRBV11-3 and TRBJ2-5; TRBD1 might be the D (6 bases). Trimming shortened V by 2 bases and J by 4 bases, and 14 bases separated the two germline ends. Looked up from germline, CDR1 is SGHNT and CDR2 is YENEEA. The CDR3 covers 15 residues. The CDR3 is CASSLQGMARETQYF. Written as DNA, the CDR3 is TGTGCCAGCAGCTTACAGGGGATGGCCCGAGAGACCCAGTACTTC.

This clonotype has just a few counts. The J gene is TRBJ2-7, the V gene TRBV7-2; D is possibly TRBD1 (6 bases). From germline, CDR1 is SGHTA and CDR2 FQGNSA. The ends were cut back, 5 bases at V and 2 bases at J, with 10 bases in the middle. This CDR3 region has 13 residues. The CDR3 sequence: CASSRKGAYEQYF. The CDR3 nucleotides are TGTGCCAGCAGCCGAAAGGGGGCCTACGAGCAGTACTTC.

The CDR3 DNA reads TGCGCCAGCAGCATCTCGACAGGGGACCCCTACGAGCAGTACTTC. Its protein product is CASSISTGDPYEQYF. V usage is TRBV5-1 and J usage is TRBJ2-7, with 8 bases matching TRBD1. Trimming removed 4 bases from V and 2 bases from J; junction bases left unmatched: 8. The CDR3 consists of 15 residues. Germline CDR1 and CDR2: SGHRS and YFSETQ. Complete variable domain (other parts from reference TRBV5-1 and TRBJ2-7): KAGVTQTPRYLIKTRGQQVTLSCSPISGHRSVSWYQQTPGQGLQFLFEYFSETQRNKGNFPGRFSGRQFSNSRSEMNVSTLELGDSALYLCASSISTGDPYEQYFGPGTRLTVT.